The rows below give T cell receptor beta chains drawn from one sample of a study of CD8 T cells in ankylosing spondylitis. From the 5' RACE reads, TCRdb called clonotypes with MiXCR, one entry per CDR3 protein. This table holds fewer than 400,000 distinct CDR3 sequences, roughly 8% found once. Sequencing input: blood, either unsorted or a sorted T cell fraction (not recorded which). The receptors originated from a male donor with ankylosing spondylitis. CDR3s include the opening cysteine and the closing phenylalanine or tryptophan. Each record gives: J gene, V gene, CDR3 protein.

J: TRBJ1-2
V: TRBV20-1
CDR3: CSARDDEPSYGYTF

J: TRBJ2-1
V: TRBV7-2
CDR3: CASSLGLPWDEQFF

J: TRBJ2-6
V: TRBV7-3
CDR3: CASGAGMTGANVLTF

J: TRBJ2-2
V: TRBV3-1
CDR3: CASTLAGNTGELFF

J: TRBJ2-1
V: TRBV20-1
CDR3: CSARPGTSAHNEQFF

J: TRBJ2-7
V: TRBV20-1
CDR3: CSARDPFGDLYEQYF

J: TRBJ2-7
V: TRBV29-1
CDR3: CSVVRGDYEQYF

J: TRBJ2-5
V: TRBV3-1
CDR3: CASSAAETQYF

J: TRBJ1-5
V: TRBV3-1
CDR3: CASGYSNQPQHF

J: TRBJ1-5
V: TRBV27
CDR3: CASAKGRDRGGLSNQPQHF

J: TRBJ2-2
V: TRBV3-1
CDR3: CASSQDWDRGRVTGELFF

J: TRBJ1-2
V: TRBV5-1
CDR3: CASSPGASLNIYGYTF

J: TRBJ2-1
V: TRBV5-1
CDR3: CASSLIEMSSYNEQFF

J: TRBJ2-2
V: TRBV27
CDR3: CASSSRNRESAGELFF

J: TRBJ1-5
V: TRBV12-3/TRBV12-4
CDR3: CASSFSFVSPGPQHF

J: TRBJ2-2
V: TRBV27
CDR3: CASRDRAGELFF

J: TRBJ2-7
V: TRBV11-2
CDR3: CASSLPLPGEQYF

J: TRBJ1-1
V: TRBV29-1
CDR3: CTYRGQGNTEAFF

J: TRBJ1-2
V: TRBV5-1
CDR3: CASSLIRKDYGYTF

J: TRBJ2-7
V: TRBV5-1
CDR3: CASSLGNRLRGPLGAYEQYF

J: TRBJ2-7
V: TRBV6-1
CDR3: CAVPLRTSGIYEQYF

J: TRBJ2-7
V: TRBV7-2
CDR3: CASSLDGGSEQYF

J: TRBJ2-5
V: TRBV27
CDR3: CASSNGRVEETQYF

J: TRBJ1-6
V: TRBV14
CDR3: CASSRTRNNSPLHF

J: TRBJ2-7
V: TRBV29-1
CDR3: CSVDQGAGRAYEQYF

J: TRBJ1-6
V: TRBV9
CDR3: CASSSQGEVLSPLHF

J: TRBJ2-7
V: TRBV5-1
CDR3: CASSLAVSTYEQYF

J: TRBJ2-2
V: TRBV19
CDR3: CASTHSGSGTTGELFF